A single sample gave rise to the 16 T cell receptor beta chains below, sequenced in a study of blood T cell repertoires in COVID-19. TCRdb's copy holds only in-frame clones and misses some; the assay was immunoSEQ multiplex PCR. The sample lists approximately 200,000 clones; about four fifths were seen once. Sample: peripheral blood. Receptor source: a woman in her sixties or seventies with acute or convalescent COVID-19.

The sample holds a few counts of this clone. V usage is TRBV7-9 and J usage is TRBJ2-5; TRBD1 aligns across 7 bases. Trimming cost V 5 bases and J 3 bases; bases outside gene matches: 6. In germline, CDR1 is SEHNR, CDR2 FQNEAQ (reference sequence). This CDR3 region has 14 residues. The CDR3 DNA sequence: TGTGCCAGCAGCGCACACAGGGGAGAAGAGACCCAGTACTTC. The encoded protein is CASSAHRGEETQYF.

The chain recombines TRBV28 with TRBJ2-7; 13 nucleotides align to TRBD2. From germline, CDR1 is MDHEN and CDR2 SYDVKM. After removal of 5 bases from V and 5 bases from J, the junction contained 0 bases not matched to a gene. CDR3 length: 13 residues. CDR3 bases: TGTGCCAGCAGTGGGACTAGCGGGGACGAGCAGTACTTC. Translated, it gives CASSGTSGDEQYF.

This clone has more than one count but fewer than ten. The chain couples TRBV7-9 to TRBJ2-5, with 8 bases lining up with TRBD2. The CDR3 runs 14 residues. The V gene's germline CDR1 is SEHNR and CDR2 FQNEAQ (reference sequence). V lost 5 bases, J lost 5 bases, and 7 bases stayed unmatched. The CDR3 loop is CASSLSRGVETQYF. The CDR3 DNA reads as TGTGCCAGCAGCCTCTCGCGGGGGGTTGAGACCCAGTACTTC.

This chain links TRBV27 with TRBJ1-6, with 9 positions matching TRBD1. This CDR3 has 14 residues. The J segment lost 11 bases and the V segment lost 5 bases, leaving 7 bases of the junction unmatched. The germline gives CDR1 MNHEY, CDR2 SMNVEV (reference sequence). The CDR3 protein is CASSPPGQGTPLHF. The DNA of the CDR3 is TGTGCCAGCAGTCCTCCGGGACAGGGTACACCCCTCCACTTT.

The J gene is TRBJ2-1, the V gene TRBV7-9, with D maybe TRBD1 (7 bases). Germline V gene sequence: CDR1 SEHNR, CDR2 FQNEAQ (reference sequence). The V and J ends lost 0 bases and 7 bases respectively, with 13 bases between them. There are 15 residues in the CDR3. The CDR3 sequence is CASSLARGQINEQFF. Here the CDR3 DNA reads TGTGCCAGCAGCTTAGCGCGGGGACAGATAAATGAGCAGTTCTTC.

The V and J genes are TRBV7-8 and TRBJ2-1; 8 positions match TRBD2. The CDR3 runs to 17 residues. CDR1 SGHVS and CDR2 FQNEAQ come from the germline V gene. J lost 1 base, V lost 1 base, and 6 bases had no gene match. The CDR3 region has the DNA TGTGCCAGCAGCTTAGGGGCAGCGGGGGTTTCCTACAATGAGCAGTTCTTC. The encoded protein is CASSLGAAGVSYNEQFF.

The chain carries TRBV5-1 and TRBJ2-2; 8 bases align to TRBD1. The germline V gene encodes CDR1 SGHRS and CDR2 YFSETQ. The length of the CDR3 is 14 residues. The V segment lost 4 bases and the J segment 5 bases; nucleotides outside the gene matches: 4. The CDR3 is CASSQGQGTGELFF. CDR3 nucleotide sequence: TGCGCCAGCAGCCAAGGACAGGGAACCGGGGAGCTGTTTTTT.

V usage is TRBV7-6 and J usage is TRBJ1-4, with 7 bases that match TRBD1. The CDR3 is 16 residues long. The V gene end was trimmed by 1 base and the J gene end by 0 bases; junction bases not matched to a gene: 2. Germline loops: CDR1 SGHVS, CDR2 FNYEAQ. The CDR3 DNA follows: TGTGCCAGCAGCTTAGGAGGGGGCACAACTAATGAAAAACTGTTTTTT. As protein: CASSLGGGTTNEKLFF.

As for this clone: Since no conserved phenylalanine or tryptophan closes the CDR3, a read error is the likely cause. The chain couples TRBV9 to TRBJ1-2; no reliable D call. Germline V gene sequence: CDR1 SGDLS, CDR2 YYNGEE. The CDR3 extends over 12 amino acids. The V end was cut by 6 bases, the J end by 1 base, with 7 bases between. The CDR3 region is CASTRDNYGYTS. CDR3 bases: TGTGCCAGCACGAGGGATAACTATGGCTACACCTCC.

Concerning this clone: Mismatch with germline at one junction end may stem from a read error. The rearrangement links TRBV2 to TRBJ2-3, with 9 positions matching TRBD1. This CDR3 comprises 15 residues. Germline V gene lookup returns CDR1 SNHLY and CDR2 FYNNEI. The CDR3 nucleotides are TGTGCCAGCAGTGAAGTTCCAGCCACGGGACAGGGTACGGCCTTT. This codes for CASSEVPATGQGTAF.

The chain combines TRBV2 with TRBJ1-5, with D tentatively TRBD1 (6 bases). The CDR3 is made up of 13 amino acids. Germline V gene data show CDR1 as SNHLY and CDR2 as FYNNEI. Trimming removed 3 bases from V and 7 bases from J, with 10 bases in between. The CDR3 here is CASSDRGEQPQHF. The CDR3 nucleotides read TGTGCCAGCAGTGACAGGGGTGAGCAGCCCCAGCATTTT.

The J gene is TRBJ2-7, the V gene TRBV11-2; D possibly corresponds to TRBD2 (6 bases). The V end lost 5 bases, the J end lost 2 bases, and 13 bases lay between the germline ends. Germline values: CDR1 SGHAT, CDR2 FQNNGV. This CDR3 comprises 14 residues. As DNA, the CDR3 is TGTGCCAGCAGCCTGGGAGGCACAGCCTACGAGCAGTACTTC. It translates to CASSLGGTAYEQYF.

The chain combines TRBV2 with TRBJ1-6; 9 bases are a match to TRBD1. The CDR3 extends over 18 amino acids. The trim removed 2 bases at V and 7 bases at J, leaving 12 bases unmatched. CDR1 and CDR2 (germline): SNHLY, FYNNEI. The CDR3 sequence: CASSERPPGQGYNSPLHF. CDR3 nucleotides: TGTGCCAGCAGTGAACGACCCCCGGGACAGGGTTACAATTCACCCCTCCACTTT. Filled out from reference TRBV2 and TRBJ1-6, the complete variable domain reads EPEVTQTPSHQVTQMGQEVILRCVPISNHLYFYWYRQILGQKVEFLVSFYNNEISEKSEIFDDQFSVERPDGSNFTLKIRSTKLEDSAMYFCASSERPPGQGYNSPLHFGNGTRLTVT.

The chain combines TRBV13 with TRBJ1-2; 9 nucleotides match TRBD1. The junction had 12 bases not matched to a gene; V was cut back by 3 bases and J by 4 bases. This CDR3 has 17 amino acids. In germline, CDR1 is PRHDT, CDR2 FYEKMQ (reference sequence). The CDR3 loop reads CASSLGASGQGVYGYTF. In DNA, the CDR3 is TGTGCCAGCAGCTTGGGGGCTTCGGGACAGGGAGTCTATGGCTACACCTTC.

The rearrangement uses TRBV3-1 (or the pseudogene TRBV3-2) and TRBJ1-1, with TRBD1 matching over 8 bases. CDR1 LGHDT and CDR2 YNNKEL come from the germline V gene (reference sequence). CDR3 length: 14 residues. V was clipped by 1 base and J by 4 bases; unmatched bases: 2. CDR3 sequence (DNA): TGTGCCAGCAGCCAAGGGACAGGGCTCACTGAAGCTTTCTTT. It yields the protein CASSQGTGLTEAFF.

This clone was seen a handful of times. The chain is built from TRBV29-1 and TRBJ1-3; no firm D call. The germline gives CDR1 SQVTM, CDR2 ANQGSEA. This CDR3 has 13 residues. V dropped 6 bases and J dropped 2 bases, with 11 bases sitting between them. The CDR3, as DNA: TGCAGCGTCGAATTTAACACTGGAAACACCATATATTTT. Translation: CSVEFNTGNTIYF.